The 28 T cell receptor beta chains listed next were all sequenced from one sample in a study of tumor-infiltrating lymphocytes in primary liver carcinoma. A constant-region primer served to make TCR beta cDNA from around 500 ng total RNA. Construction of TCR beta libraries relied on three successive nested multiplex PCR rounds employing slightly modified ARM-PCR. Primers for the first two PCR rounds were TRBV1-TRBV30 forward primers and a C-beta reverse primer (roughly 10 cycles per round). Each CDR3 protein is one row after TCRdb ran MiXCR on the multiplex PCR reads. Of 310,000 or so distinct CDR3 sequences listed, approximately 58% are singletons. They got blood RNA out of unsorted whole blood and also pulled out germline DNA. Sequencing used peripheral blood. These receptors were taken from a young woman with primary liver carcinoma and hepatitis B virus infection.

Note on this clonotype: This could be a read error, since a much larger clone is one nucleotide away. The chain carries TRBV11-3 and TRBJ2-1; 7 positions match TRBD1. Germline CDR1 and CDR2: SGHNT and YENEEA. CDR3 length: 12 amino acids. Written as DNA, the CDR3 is TGTGTCAGCAGCTTAGATGAGAGACAGGGGTTCTTC. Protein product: CVSSLDERQGFF.

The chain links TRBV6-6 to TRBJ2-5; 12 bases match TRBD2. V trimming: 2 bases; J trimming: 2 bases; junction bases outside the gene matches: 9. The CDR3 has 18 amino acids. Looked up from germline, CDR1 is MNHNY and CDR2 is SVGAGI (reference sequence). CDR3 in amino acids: CASSYPYGLAGPQETQYF. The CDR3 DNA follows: TGTGCCAGCAGTTACCCCTACGGACTAGCGGGACCACAAGAGACCCAGTACTTC.

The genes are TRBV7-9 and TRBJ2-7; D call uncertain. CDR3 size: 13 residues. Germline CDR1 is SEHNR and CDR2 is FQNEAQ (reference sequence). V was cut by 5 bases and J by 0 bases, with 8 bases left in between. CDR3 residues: CASSQAPSYEQYF. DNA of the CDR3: TGTGCCAGCAGCCAGGCCCCCTCCTACGAGCAGTACTTC.

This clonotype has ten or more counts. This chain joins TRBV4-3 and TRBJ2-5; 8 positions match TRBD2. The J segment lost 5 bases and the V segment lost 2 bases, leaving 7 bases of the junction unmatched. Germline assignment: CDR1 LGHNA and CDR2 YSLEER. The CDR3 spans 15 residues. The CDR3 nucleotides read TGCGCCAGCAGCCAACAACTAGCGGCAGGGGAGACCCAGTACTTC. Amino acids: CASSQQLAAGETQYF.

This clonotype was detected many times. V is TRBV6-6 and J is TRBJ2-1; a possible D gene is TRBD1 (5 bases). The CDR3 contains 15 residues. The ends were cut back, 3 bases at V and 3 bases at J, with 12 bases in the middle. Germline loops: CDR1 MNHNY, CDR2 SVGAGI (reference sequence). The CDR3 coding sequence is TGTGCCAGCAGTTATCAGGGTCAGAGCTACAATGAGCAGTTCTTC. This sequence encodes CASSYQGQSYNEQFF.

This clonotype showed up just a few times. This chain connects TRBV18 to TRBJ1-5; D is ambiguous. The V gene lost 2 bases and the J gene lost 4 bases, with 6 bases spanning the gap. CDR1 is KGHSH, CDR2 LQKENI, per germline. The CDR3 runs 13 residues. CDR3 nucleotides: TGTGCCAGCTCACCAAACCGTAATCAGCCCCAGCATTTT. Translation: CASSPNRNQPQHF. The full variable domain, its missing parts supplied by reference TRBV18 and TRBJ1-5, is NAGVMQNPRHLVRRRGQEARLRCSPMKGHSHVYWYRQLPEEGLKFMVYLQKENIIDESGMPKERFSAEFPKEGPSILRIQQVVRGDSAAYFCASSPNRNQPQHFGDGTRLSIL.

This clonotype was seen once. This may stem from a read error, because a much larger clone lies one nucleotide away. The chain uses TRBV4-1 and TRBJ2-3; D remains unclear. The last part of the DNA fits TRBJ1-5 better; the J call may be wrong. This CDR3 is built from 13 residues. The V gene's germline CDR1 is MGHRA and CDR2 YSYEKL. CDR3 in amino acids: CASSQPNTDTQHF. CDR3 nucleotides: TGCGCCAGCAGCCAACCGAACACAGATACGCAGCATTTT.

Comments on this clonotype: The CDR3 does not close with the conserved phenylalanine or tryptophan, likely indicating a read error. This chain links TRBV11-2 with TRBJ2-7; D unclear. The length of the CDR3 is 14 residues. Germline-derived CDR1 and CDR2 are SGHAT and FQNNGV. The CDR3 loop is CASSSIVTYYEQYS. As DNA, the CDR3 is TGTGCCAGCAGCTCTATAGTGACCTACTACGAACAGTACTCC.

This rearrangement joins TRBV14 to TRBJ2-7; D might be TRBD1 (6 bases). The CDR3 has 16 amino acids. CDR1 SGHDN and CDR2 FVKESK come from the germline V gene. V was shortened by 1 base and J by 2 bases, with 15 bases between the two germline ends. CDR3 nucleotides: TGTGCCAGCAGCCAAGTTAGAAGGTGGGGGCCCTACGAGCAGTACTTC. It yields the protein CASSQVRRWGPYEQYF. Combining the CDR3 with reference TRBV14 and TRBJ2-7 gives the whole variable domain EAGVTQFPSHSVIEKGQTVTLRCDPISGHDNLYWYRRVMGKEIKFLLHFVKESKQDESGMPNNRFLAERTGGTYSTLKVQPAELEDSGVYFCASSQVRRWGPYEQYFGPGTRLTVT.

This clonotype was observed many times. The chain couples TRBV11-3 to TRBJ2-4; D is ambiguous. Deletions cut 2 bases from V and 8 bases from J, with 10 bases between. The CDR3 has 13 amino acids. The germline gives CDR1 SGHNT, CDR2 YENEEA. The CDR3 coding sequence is TGTGCCAGCAGCTTAAATTTCCGGGACATTCAGTACTTC. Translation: CASSLNFRDIQYF.

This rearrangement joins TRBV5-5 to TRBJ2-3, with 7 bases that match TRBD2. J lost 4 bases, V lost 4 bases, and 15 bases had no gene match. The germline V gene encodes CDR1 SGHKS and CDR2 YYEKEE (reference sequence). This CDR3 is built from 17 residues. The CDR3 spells CASSRSSAGVFADTQYF. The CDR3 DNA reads TGTGCCAGCAGCCGCAGCAGCGCGGGAGTCTTCGCAGATACGCAGTATTTT.

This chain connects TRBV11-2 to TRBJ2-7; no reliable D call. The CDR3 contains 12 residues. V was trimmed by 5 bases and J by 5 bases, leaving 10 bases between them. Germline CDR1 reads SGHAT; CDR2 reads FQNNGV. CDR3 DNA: TGTGCCAGCAGCCTCAGACTCAACGAGCAGTACTTC. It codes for CASSLRLNEQYF.

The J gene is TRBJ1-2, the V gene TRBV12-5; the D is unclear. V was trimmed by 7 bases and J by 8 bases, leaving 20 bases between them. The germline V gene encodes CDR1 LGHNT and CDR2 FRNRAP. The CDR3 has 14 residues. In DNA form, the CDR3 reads TGTGCTAGTGACCCCCGGGGTACCGCGCTAGGCTACACCTTC. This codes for CASDPRGTALGYTF.

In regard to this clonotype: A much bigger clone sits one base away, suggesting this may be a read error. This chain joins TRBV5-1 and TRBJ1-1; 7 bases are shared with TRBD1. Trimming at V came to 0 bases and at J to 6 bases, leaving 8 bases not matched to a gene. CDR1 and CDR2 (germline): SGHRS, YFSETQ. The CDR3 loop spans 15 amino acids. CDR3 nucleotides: TGCGCCAGCAGCTTGGCCTCAGGGGGGAGGGCTGAAGCTTTCTTT. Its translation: CASSLASGGRAEAFF.

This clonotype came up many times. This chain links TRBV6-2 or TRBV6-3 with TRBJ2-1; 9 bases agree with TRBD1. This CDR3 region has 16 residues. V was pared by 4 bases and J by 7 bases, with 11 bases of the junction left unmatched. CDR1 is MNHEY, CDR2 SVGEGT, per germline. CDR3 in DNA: TGTGCCAGCAGTTGGTCAGGGACAGGGAATTTGAATGAGCAGTTCTTC. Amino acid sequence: CASSWSGTGNLNEQFF.

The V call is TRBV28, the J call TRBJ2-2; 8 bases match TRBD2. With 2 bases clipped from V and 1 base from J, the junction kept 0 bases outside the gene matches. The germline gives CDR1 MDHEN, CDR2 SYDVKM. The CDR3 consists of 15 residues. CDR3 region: CASSLSGRNTGELFF. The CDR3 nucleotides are TGTGCCAGCAGTTTAAGCGGGAGGAACACCGGGGAGCTGTTTTTT. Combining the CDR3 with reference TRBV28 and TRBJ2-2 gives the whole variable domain DVKVTQSSRYLVKRTGEKVFLECVQDMDHENMFWYRQDPGLGLRLIYFSYDVKMKEKGDIPEGYSVSREKKERFSLILESASTNQTSMYLCASSLSGRNTGELFFGEGSRLTVL.

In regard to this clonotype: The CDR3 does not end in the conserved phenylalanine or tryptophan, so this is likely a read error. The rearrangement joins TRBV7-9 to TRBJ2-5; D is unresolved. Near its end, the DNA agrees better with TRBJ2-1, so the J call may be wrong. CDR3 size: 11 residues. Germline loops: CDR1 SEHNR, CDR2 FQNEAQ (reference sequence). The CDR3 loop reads CASSLLNEQFS. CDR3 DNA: TGTGCCAGCAGCTTGTTAAATGAGCAGTTCTCC.

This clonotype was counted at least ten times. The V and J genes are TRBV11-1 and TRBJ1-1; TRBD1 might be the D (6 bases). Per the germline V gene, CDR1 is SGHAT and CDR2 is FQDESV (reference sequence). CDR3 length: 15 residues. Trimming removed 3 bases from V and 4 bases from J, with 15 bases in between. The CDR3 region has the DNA TGTGCCAGCAGCTTCAATCCAGGGGCGAGCACTGAAGCTTTCTTT. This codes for CASSFNPGASTEAFF.

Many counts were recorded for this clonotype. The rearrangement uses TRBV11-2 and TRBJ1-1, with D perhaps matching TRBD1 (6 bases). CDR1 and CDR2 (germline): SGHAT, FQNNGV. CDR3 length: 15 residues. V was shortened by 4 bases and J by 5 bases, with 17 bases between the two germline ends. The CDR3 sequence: CASSSTTGFGTEAFF. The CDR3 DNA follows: TGTGCCAGCAGCTCGACCACAGGGTTCGGGACTGAAGCTTTCTTT. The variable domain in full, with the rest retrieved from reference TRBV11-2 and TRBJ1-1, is EAGVAQSPRYKIIEKRQSVAFWCNPISGHATLYWYQQILGQGPKLLIQFQNNGVVDDSQLPKDRFSAERLKGVDSTLKIQPAKLEDSAVYLCASSSTTGFGTEAFFGQGTRLTVV.

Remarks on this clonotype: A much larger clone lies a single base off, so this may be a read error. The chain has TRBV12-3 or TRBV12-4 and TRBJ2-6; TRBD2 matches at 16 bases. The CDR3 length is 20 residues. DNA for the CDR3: TGTGTCAGCAGTCAACGAACTGGGACTAGCGGGAGGGCTGGGGCCAACGTCCTGACTTTC. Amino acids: CVSSQRTGTSGRAGANVLTF.

The CDR3 DNA reads TGTGCCAGCAGAGGGGGCGTCGGTTATGGAAACACCATATATTTT. Residues: CASRGGVGYGNTIYF. The V and J genes are TRBV25-1 and TRBJ1-3; 7 positions agree with TRBD1. J gave up 3 bases and V 6 bases, and 8 bases lay outside the gene matches. There are 15 residues in the CDR3. The germline gives CDR1 MGHDK, CDR2 SYGVNS.

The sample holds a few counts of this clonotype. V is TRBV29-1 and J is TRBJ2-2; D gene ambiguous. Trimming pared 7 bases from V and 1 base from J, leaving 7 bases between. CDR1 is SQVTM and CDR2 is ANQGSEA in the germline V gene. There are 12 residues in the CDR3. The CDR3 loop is CSARQNTGELFF. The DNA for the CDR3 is TGCAGCGCCAGACAGAACACCGGGGAGCTGTTTTTT.

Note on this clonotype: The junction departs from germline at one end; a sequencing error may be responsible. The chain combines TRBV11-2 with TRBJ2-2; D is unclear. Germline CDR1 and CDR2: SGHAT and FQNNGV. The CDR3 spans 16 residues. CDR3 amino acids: CTSSPVPQLNTWELFF. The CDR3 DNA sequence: TGTACCAGCAGCCCCGTTCCCCAATTGAACACCTGGGAGCTGTTTTTT. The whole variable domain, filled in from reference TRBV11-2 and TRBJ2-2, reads EAGVAQSPRYKIIEKRQSVAFWCNPISGHATLYWYQQILGQGPKLLIQFQNNGVVDDSQLPKDRFSAERLKGVDSTLKIQPAKLEDSAVYLCTSSPVPQLNTWELFFGEGSRLTVL.

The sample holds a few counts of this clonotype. The CDR3: CASSFVLDSRDAFF. The CDR3 nucleotides are TGCGCCAGCAGCTTCGTTTTGGACAGTCGGGATGCTTTCTTT. The J gene is TRBJ1-1, the V gene TRBV4-1, with a tentative D call TRBD1 (6 bases). CDR1 MGHRA and CDR2 YSYEKL come from the germline V gene. The CDR3 has 14 amino acids. The germline V and J ends were trimmed by 5 bases and 11 bases, with 21 bases remaining between them.

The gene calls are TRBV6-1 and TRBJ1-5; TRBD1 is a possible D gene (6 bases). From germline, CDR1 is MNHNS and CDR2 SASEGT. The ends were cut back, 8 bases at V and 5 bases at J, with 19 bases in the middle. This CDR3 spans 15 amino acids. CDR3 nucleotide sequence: TGTGCCAGCTCAAAGGGGGGGTGGGGAGATCAGCCCCAGCATTTT. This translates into CASSKGGWGDQPQHF.

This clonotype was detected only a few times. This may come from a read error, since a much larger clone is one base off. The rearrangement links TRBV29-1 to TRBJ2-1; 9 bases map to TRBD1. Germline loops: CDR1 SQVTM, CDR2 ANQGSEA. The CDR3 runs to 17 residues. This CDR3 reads CRVEDPGQGTRYNEQFF. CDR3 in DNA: TGCCGCGTTGAGGATCCGGGACAGGGTACCCGCTACAATGAGCAGTTCTTC.

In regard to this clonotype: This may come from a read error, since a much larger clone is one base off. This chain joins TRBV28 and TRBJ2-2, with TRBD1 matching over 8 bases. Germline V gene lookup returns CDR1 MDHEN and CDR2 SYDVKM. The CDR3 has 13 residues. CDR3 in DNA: TGTGCCTGCGGGACAGGTCCCACCGGGGAGCTGGTTTTT. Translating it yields CACGTGPTGELVF.

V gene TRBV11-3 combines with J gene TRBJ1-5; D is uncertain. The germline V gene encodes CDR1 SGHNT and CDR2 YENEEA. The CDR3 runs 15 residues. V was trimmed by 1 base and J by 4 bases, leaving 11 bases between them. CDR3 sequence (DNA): TGTGCCAGCAGCTTAGGGGGTGGGGAGAATCAGCCCCAGCATTTT. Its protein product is CASSLGGGENQPQHF.